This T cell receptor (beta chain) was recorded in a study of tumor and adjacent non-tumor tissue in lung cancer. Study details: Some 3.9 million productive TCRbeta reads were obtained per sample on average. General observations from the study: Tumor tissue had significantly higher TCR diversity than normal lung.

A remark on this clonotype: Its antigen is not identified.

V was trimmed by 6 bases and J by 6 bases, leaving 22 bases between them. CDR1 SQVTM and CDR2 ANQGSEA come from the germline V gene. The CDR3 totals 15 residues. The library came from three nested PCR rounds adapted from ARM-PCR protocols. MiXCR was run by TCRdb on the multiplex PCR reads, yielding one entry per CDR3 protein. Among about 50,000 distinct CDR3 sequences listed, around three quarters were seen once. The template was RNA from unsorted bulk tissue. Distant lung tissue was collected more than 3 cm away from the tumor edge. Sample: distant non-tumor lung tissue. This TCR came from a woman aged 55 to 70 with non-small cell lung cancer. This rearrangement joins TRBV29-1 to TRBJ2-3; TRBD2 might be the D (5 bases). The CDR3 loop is CSVPHLAPTVDTQYF. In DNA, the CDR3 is TGCAGCGTCCCCCATCTAGCACCAACGGTTGATACGCAGTATTTT.